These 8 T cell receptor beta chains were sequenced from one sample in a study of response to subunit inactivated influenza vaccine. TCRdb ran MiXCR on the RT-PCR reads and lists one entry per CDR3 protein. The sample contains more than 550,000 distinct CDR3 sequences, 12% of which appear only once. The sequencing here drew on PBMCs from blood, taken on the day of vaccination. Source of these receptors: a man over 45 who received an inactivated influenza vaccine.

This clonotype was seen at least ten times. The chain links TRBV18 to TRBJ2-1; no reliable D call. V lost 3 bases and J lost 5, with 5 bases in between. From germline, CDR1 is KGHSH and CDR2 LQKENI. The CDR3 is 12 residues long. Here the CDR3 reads CASSPQNNEQFF. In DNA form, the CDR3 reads TGTGCCAGCTCACCGCAGAACAATGAGCAGTTCTTC.

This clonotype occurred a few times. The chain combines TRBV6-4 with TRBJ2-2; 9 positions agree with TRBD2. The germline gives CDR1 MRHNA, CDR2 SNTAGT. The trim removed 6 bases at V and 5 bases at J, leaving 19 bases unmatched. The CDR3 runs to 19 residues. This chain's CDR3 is CASRSRPGGRAPGTGELFF. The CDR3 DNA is TGTGCCAGCAGGTCTCGGCCGGGCGGGAGGGCCCCGGGAACCGGGGAGCTGTTTTTT.

The CDR3 is CSANTGTTGEQETQYF. The CDR3 coding sequence is TGCAGTGCTAATACCGGGACAACGGGAGAACAAGAGACCCAGTACTTC. The gene calls are TRBV20-1 and TRBJ2-5; D is perhaps TRBD1 or TRBD2 (6 bases each). The CDR3 is made up of 16 amino acids. The V and J ends lost 4 bases and 2 bases respectively, with 20 bases between them. The germline gives CDR1 DFQATT, CDR2 SNEGSKA (reference sequence).

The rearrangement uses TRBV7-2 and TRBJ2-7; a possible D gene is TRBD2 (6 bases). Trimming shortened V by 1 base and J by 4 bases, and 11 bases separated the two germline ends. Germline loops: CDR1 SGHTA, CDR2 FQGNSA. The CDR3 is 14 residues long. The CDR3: CASSLVSGEYEQYF. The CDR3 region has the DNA TGTGCCAGCAGCTTAGTTAGCGGAGAGTACGAGCAGTACTTC.

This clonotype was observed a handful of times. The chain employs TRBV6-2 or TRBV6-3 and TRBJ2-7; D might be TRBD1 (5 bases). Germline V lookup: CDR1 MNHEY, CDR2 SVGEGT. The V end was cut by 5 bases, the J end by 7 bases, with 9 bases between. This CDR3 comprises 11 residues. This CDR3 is CASSPGHEQYF. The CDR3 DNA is TGTGCCAGCAGTCCAGGACATGAGCAGTACTTC.

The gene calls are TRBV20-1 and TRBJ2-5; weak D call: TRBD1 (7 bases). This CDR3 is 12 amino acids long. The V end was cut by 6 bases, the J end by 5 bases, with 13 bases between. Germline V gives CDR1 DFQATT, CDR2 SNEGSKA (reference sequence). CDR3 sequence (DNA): TGCAGTGCAAAGACAGGGAGGGAGACCCAGTACTTC. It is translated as CSAKTGRETQYF.

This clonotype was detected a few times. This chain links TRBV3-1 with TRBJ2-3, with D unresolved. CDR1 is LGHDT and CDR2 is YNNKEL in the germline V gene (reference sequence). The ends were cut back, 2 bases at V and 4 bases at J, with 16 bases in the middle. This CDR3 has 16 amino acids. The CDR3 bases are TGTGCCAGCAGCCAAAGAGGAAGTCGTGGGGCAGATACGCAGTATTTT. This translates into CASSQRGSRGADTQYF.

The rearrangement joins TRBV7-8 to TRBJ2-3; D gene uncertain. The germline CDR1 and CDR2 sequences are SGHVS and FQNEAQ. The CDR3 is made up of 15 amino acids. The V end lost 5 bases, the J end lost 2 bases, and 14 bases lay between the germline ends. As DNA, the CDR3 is TGTGCCAGCAGCCCACGCAGATCTCACACAGATACGCAGTATTTT. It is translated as CASSPRRSHTDTQYF. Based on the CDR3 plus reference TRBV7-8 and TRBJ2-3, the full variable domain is GAGVSQSPRYKVAKRGQDVALRCDPISGHVSLFWYQQALGQGPEFLTYFQNEAQLDKSGLPSDRFFAERPEGSVSTLKIQRTQQEDSAVYLCASSPRRSHTDTQYFGPGTRLTVL.